This T cell receptor (beta chain) came from a study of radiation and T cells in renal cell carcinoma. The CDR3 length is 15 residues. Deletions cut 4 bases from V and 1 base from J, with 11 bases between. CDR1 is LGHNA and CDR2 is YSLEER in the germline V gene. The time point here: blood 4 weeks post-SBRT, at nephrectomy. As for treatment: 15 Gy SBRT to primary tumor, nephrectomy 4 weeks later. Nephrectomy followed 15 Gy stereotactic body radiation by 4 weeks. After SBRT, blood was collected at 2 and 4 weeks, plus baseline. This clone counts as medium-sized (0.01 to 0.1%). Its cognate antigen is unknown. Study-wide results and caveats: From baseline, blood top tumor clonotypes peaked at 2 weeks post-radiation.

Sequencing used immunoSEQ multiplex PCR; TCRdb keeps in-frame clones, though not all of them. The sample records approximately 70,000 clones, about 83% being singletons. Here the sequenced sample was blood, taken from a patient whose treatment included radiotherapy and nephrectomy. This receptor was identified in a man between 60 and 70 years old with renal cell carcinoma. The chain employs TRBV4-3 and TRBJ2-1; D not resolved. CDR3 region: CASSLRPASYNEQFF. In DNA form, the CDR3 reads TGCGCCAGCAGCCTACGACCCGCTTCCTACAATGAGCAGTTCTTC.